A single sample gave rise to the 19 T cell receptor beta chains below, sequenced in a study of blood T cells in healthy people across ages. Primers used in a second PCR of roughly 6 to 11 cycles were a sample-barcoded 5' primer and a J-beta primer mix. TCRdb independently ran MiXCR on the 5' RACE reads; one entry per CDR3 protein. Of 500,000 to 700,000 distinct CDR3 sequences in the sample, approximately 30% are singletons; the top ten hold around 16%. The sample comprised blood. The receptors here all came from a woman aged 80 or over in good health.

This clonotype appeared once. The gene calls are TRBV7-9 and TRBJ2-1; D possibly corresponds to TRBD2 (6 bases). Trimming left V 6 bases short and J 6 bases short, with 15 bases between. The CDR3 has 14 amino acids. CDR1 and CDR2 (germline): SEHNR, FQNEAQ (reference sequence). The CDR3 region is CASSYSGGGNEQFF. The DNA of the CDR3 is TGTGCCAGCAGTTACTCCGGGGGAGGCAATGAGCAGTTCTTC.

This clonotype was found many times. V is TRBV7-6 and J is TRBJ2-5; 8 bases are a match to TRBD1. The CDR3 totals 14 residues. The germline CDR1 and CDR2 sequences are SGHVS and FNYEAQ. The V and J ends lost 0 bases and 5 bases, in that order; junction bases with no gene match: 2. CDR3 loop: CASSLAGQGETQYF. CDR3 bases: TGTGCCAGCAGCTTAGCTGGACAGGGTGAGACCCAGTACTTC.

V and J are TRBV27 and TRBJ1-2; a weak D match, TRBD1 (5 bases). V dropped 0 bases and J dropped 8 bases, with 10 bases sitting between them. This CDR3 spans 13 amino acids. Germline CDR1 is MNHEY and CDR2 is SMNVEV (reference sequence). The CDR3, as DNA: TGTGCCAGCAGTTTATCCGGGGCTGGGGGCTACACCTTC. Its protein is CASSLSGAGGYTF.

This clonotype was recorded only once. The chain uses TRBV29-1 and TRBJ2-1; no reliable D call. This CDR3 is 12 amino acids long. Between the trimmed V and J ends, which lost 3 bases and 4 bases, there was a span of 7 bases. The germline V gene has CDR1 SQVTM and CDR2 ANQGSEA. In DNA form, the CDR3 reads TGCAGCGTTGAGAGTCAGTACAATGAGCAGTTCTTC. It specifies CSVESQYNEQFF.

As regards this clonotype: A single base separates this from a much larger clone, so it may be a read error. This CDR3 reads CAIQGAGNLYGCTF. The DNA of the CDR3 is TGTGCCATCCAAGGCGCGGGGAACCTCTATGGCTGCACCTTC. The chain links TRBV10-3 to TRBJ1-2; no firm D call. Germline V gene lookup returns CDR1 ENHRY and CDR2 SYGVKD. CDR3 size: 14 residues.

A note on this clonotype: A much larger clonotype is one base distant, so this may be a read error. The chain combines TRBV7-2 with TRBJ1-5, with D maybe TRBD1 (6 bases). CDR1 and CDR2 (germline): SGHTA, FQGNSA. The V and J ends lost 5 bases and 2 bases respectively, with 13 bases between them. This CDR3 is 15 amino acids long. CDR3 sequence (DNA): TGTGCCAGCAGCCCATACAGGGATGGCAATCAGCCCCAGCATTTT. It encodes CASSPYRDGNQPQHF.

This clonotype was found a few times. A read error may be the cause here, since a much bigger clone is one base away. This rearrangement joins TRBV29-1 to TRBJ2-5; D may be TRBD1 or TRBD2 (5 bases each). CDR3 length: 12 residues. Germline values: CDR1 SQVTM, CDR2 ANQGSEA. V lost 7 bases to trimming and J lost 2 bases, with 11 bases between them. CDR3 coding DNA: TGCAGCGCTGTAGAGGGGCAAGAGACCCAGTACTTC. It encodes CSAVEGQETQYF.

The table lists this clonotype with a few counts. The rearrangement links TRBV7-3 to TRBJ1-6; D not certain. Germline CDR1 is SGHTA and CDR2 is FQGTGA. The CDR3 extends over 14 amino acids. Trimming removed 1 base at V and 9 bases at J, with 10 bases between. The CDR3 protein is CASSLRPRGSPLHF. The CDR3 nucleotides are TGTGCCAGCAGCTTAAGGCCTCGGGGTTCACCCCTCCACTTT.

CDR3 DNA: TGTGCCAGCAGATCCTGGGGGGAGAGCTCCTACAATGAGCAGTACTTC. Translated: CASRSWGESSYNEQYF. V usage is TRBV6-5 and J usage is TRBJ2-1, with D perhaps TRBD2 (6 bases). The closer fit of TRBJ2-7 to the DNA end suggests the J call may be wrong. The CDR3 totals 16 residues. Germline CDR1 is MNHEY and CDR2 is SVGAGI.

CDR3 nucleotides: TGTGCCAGCTCTATTGCGGGGGCCACCACAGATACGCAGTATTTT. It encodes CASSIAGATTDTQYF. This rearrangement joins TRBV12-3 or TRBV12-4 to TRBJ2-3; TRBD2 might be the D (7 bases). V lost 8 bases and J 2 bases, leaving 17 bases between the germline ends. CDR3 size: 15 residues.

This clonotype was detected ten times or more. The chain employs TRBV4-1 and TRBJ2-3; D may be TRBD2 (7 bases). Germline V CDR1 and CDR2: MGHRA, YSYEKL. V lost 1 base and J 2 bases, leaving 16 bases between the germline ends. The CDR3 totals 17 residues. In DNA form, the CDR3 reads TGCGCCAGCAGCCAAGCGACGTGGGGGGGCCCCACAGATACGCAGTATTTT. Translated, it gives CASSQATWGGPTDTQYF.

The rearrangement links TRBV20-1 to TRBJ2-7, with D maybe TRBD2 (5 bases). The J call is in doubt because the DNA end fits TRBJ2-5 better. CDR1 and CDR2 from the germline V gene are DFQATT and SNEGSKA (reference sequence). This CDR3 spans 12 amino acids. The CDR3 sequence: CSAGISDETQYF. For the CDR3, the DNA is TGCAGTGCCGGGATTAGCGACGAGACCCAGTACTTC.

The table lists this clonotype with many counts. The chain has TRBV3-1 and TRBJ2-3; 10 nucleotides match TRBD2. J lost 4 bases, V lost 4 bases, and 5 bases had no gene match. The CDR3 length is 15 residues. Germline assignment: CDR1 LGHDT and CDR2 YNNKEL (reference sequence). CDR3 sequence: CASSPRTSGPDTQYF. The CDR3 DNA follows: TGTGCCAGCAGCCCTCGGACTAGCGGTCCAGATACGCAGTATTTT.

This chain connects TRBV30 to TRBJ2-2; possible D gene TRBD1, 5 bases. The germline V gene encodes CDR1 GTSNPN and CDR2 SVGIG (reference sequence). V shed 3 bases and J shed 6 bases, with 11 bases lying between them. The CDR3 runs to 13 residues. CDR3 loop: CAWRRQGAGELFF. CDR3 nucleotide sequence: TGTGCCTGGAGAAGGCAAGGGGCCGGGGAGCTGTTTTTT.

The gene calls are TRBV2 and TRBJ1-1; 9 bases are shared with TRBD1. J gave up 7 bases and V 6 bases, and 9 bases lay outside the gene matches. Germline V gives CDR1 SNHLY, CDR2 FYNNEI. The CDR3 runs 14 residues. This chain's CDR3 is CASRVNRGLGEAFF. CDR3 sequence (DNA): TGTGCCAGCAGGGTCAACAGGGGGCTAGGTGAAGCTTTCTTT. The full variable domain, with the rest looked up from reference TRBV2 and TRBJ1-1, is EPEVTQTPSHQVTQMGQEVILRCVPISNHLYFYWYRQILGQKVEFLVSFYNNEISEKSEIFDDQFSVERPDGSNFTLKIRSTKLEDSAMYFCASRVNRGLGEAFFGQGTRLTVV.

Only a few counts were recorded for this clonotype. V and J are TRBV20-1 and TRBJ1-1, with 8 positions matching TRBD1. Germline trimming cut 3 bases from V and 4 bases from J; bases unmatched to any gene: 16. CDR1 and CDR2 (germline): DFQATT, SNEGSKA (reference sequence). The CDR3 spans 17 residues. The CDR3 region has the DNA TGCAGTGCTAGTATATTCGGACAGGGCCTATACAGCACTGAAGCTTTCTTT. It specifies CSASIFGQGLYSTEAFF.

On this clonotype: With a much larger clone just one base away, this may be a read error. The chain uses TRBV7-2 and TRBJ1-4, with 7 bases that match TRBD1. The germline V gene encodes CDR1 SGHTA and CDR2 FQGNSA. The CDR3 runs to 15 residues. Here the CDR3 DNA reads TGTGCCAGCAGCTCAAGGGGACAGATTAATGAAAAACGGTTTTTT. Its protein product is CASSSRGQINEKRFF.

This clonotype was counted ten times or more. This rearrangement joins TRBV10-3 to TRBJ2-7; no clear D. Trimming shortened V by 2 bases and J by 4 bases, and 6 bases separated the two germline ends. The CDR3 has 12 amino acids. Germline CDR1 ENHRY, CDR2 SYGVKD. The CDR3 nucleotides read TGTGCCATCAGTGAGGGTCGGTACGAGCAGTACTTC. Translated: CAISEGRYEQYF.

With regard to this clonotype: A read error is possible here, since a much larger clone lies one base away. The chain is built from TRBV7-8 and TRBJ2-1, with D hard to call. The V end lost 2 bases, the J end lost 6 bases, and 8 bases lay between the germline ends. CDR3 size: 13 residues. CDR1 and CDR2 from the germline V gene are SGHVS and FQNEAQ. The CDR3: CASSLWGSNEQFF. CDR3 DNA: TGTGCCAGCAGCTTATGGGGTAGCAATGAGCAGTTCTTC. Variable domain in full (rest from reference TRBV7-8 and TRBJ2-1): GAGVSQSPRYKVAKRGQDVALRCDPISGHVSLFWYQQALGQGPEFLTYFQNEAQLDKSGLPSDRFFAERPEGSVSTLKIQRTQQEDSAVYLCASSLWGSNEQFFGPGTRLTVL.